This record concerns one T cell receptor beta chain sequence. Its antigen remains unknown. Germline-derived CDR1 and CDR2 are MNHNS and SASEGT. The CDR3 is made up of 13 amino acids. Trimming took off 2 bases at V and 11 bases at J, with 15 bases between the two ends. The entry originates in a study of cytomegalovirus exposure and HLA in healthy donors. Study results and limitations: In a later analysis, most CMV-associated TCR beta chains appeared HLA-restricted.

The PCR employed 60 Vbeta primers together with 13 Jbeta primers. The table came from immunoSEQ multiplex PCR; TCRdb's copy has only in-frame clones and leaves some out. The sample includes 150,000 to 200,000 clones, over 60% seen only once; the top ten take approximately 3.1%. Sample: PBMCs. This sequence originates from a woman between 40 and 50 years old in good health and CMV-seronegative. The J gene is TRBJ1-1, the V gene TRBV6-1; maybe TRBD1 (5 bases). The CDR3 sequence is CASSEPGLSRAFF. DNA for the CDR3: TGTGCCAGCAGTGAACCGGGACTCAGTAGGGCTTTCTTT.